This TCR beta chain was captured by sequencing in a study of cytomegalovirus exposure and HLA in healthy donors. Concerning this clone: What it binds is not known.

Whole-study results and caveats: Highly shared sequence variants in one cluster were likely a sequencing artifact.

The V gene's germline CDR1 is SQVTM and CDR2 ANQGSEA. CDR3 size: 11 residues. V lost 4 bases and J lost 12; bases outside the gene matches: 6. Amplification used 60 Vbeta primers and 13 Jbeta primers. Produced via immunoSEQ multiplex PCR; TCRdb's table is partial and in-frame only. Among 100,000 to 150,000 clones listed, over 70% were seen once. The chain couples TRBV29-1 to TRBJ2-1; the match to TRBD1 covers 7 bases. Sequenced: PBMCs. The source is a woman between 18 and 30 years old in good health and CMV-seronegative. The CDR3 coding sequence is TGCAGCGTTGGGACGGGACAGTTGCAGTTCTTC. It is translated as CSVGTGQLQFF.